This T cell receptor (beta chain) was found in a study of control samples from healthy donors and cancer patients (dated by TCRdb to about 2020). The library was built by means of the immunoSEQ multiplex PCR assay. Here the immuneACCESS table is served through TCRdb, limited to in-frame sequences with V and J called. Missing clones are a known gap in these copies; in checked studies unresolved V genes cover under half, and the rest lacks a known reason. This sample comprises about 130,000 clones, around 93% of them detected only once. About 2.2% of the sample rests with the top ten. About this clone: Its antigen is unknown. Within one base of it there is no much larger clone, and no base qualities were kept.

The sample was blood. The origin of this receptor is a woman aged 50 to 65 in good health.

The nucleotide sequence reads TGTGCCAGCAGCTTCTTACTAGCGGGTGGTGAGACCCAGTACTTC. Its protein product is CASSFLLAGGETQYF. The chain couples TRBV7-9 to TRBJ2-5; TRBD2 aligns with 9 central bases. The germline V gene (reference sequence) provides CDR1 SEHNR and CDR2 FQNEAQ. From the cysteine through the phenylalanine, the CDR3 covers 15 amino acids. Only the CDR3 DNA is retained, 45 bases long and in frame from the first base. V trim: 3 bases; J trim: 5 bases; unmatched bases: 7.